Shown below are 21 T cell receptor beta chains from a single sample sequenced in a study of prognosis after radiotherapy for stage I lung cancer. The study amplified the TCR beta CDR3 region from genomic DNA. This amplification was carried out by two rounds of multiplex PCR. The authors ran first-round PCR with primers specific to each TRBV and TRBJ gene. Via MiXCR, TCRdb re-called the multiplex PCR reads, giving one row per CDR3 protein. The sample includes about 20,000 distinct CDR3 sequences, around 46% of them seen just once. Here the sequenced sample was PBMCs, taken before or after stereotactic body radiation therapy (not recorded which). Receptor source: a donor at least 50 years old with non-small cell lung cancer.

Details on this clonotype: The likely explanation is a read error, given a far larger clone one base away. The chain employs TRBV6-4 and TRBJ1-2; D is unclear. The CDR3 covers 15 residues. Deletions cut 7 bases from V and 0 bases from J, with 15 bases between. CDR1 and CDR2 from the germline V gene are MRHNA and SNTAGT. CDR3 DNA sequence: TGTGCCAGCATTTACTCAAGAAAAGCTAACTATGGCTACACCTTC. This encodes CASIYSRKANYGYTF.

This clonotype was seen repeatedly, ten times or more. The V and J genes are TRBV6-1 and TRBJ1-5, with D hard to call. Germline lookup yields CDR1 MNHNS and CDR2 SASEGT. V lost 0 bases and J lost 9, with 9 bases in between. This CDR3 contains 13 residues. CDR3 in amino acids: CASSEALGTPQHF. CDR3 DNA sequence: TGTGCCAGCAGTGAAGCGCTGGGTACGCCCCAGCATTTT.

This clonotype was observed many times. The genes are TRBV28 and TRBJ2-3; D not certain. V shed 2 bases and J shed 5 bases, with 8 bases lying between them. Germline lookup yields CDR1 MDHEN and CDR2 SYDVKM. The CDR3 spans 13 residues. CDR3 sequence: CASSLDTGDTQYF. In DNA, the CDR3 is TGTGCCAGCAGTTTAGACACGGGAGATACGCAGTATTTT.

Ten or more counts support this clonotype. The chain employs TRBV14 and TRBJ2-7, with D perhaps TRBD2 (5 bases). The CDR3 sequence is 14 residues long. CDR1 is SGHDN and CDR2 is FVKESK in the germline V gene. Trimming removed 4 bases from V and 7 bases from J, with 17 bases in between. The CDR3 region is CASSPWTRTGEQYF. The CDR3 bases are TGTGCCAGCAGCCCCTGGACGAGGACGGGAGAGCAGTACTTC. The full variable domain, with the rest looked up from reference TRBV14 and TRBJ2-7, is EAGVTQFPSHSVIEKGQTVTLRCDPISGHDNLYWYRRVMGKEIKFLLHFVKESKQDESGMPNNRFLAERTGGTYSTLKVQPAELEDSGVYFCASSPWTRTGEQYFGPGTRLTVT.

This chain connects TRBV4-1 to TRBJ1-5; 7 nucleotides match TRBD1. Germline assignment: CDR1 MGHRA and CDR2 YSYEKL. This CDR3 is 15 amino acids long. V lost 5 bases, J lost 5 bases, and 9 bases stayed unmatched. CDR3 nucleotides: TGCGCCAGCAGCACCCGACAGGGTGGGGATCAGCCCCAGCATTTT. Amino acids: CASSTRQGGDQPQHF.

This clonotype is categorized as medium-sized (0.01 to 0.1%). The chain employs TRBV6-1 and TRBJ2-7; 9 bases line up with TRBD2. This CDR3 comprises 13 residues. Germline CDR1 reads MNHNS; CDR2 reads SASEGT. V lost 7 bases to trimming and J lost 3 bases; unmatched junction nucleotides: 4. DNA for the CDR3: TGTGCCAGCAATGGCGGGGGGGTCTACGAGCAGTACTTC. Translated, it gives CASNGGGVYEQYF.

A remark on this clonotype: Just one base apart from a much larger clone, this may be a read error. This rearrangement joins TRBV5-1 to TRBJ2-3; 7 nucleotides agree with TRBD2. Germline CDR1 is SGHRS and CDR2 is YFSETQ. The CDR3 consists of 13 residues. The CDR3, as DNA: TGCTCCAGTTCCCCCGGGGGGACAGATACGCAGTATTTT. Its protein product is CSSSPGGTDTQYF.

With regard to this clonotype: A read error is the likely source, as a far larger clone sits one nucleotide away. The rearrangement links TRBV11-2 to TRBJ2-2; the D is unclear. V lost 4 bases and J lost 8, with 8 bases in between. Germline CDR1 SGHAT, CDR2 FQNNGV. The CDR3 is 12 residues long. The CDR3: CASSSCAGELFF. The CDR3 DNA sequence: TGTGCCAGCAGCTCATGCGCAGGGGAGCTGTTTTTT. The entire variable domain, with the rest obtained from reference TRBV11-2 and TRBJ2-2, is as follows: EAGVAQSPRYKIIEKRQSVAFWCNPISGHATLYWYQQILGQGPKLLIQFQNNGVVDDSQLPKDRFSAERLKGVDSTLKIQPAKLEDSAVYLCASSSCAGELFFGEGSRLTVL.

The chain uses TRBV5-1 and TRBJ2-2, with TRBD2 matching over 10 bases. Germline values: CDR1 SGHRS, CDR2 YFSETQ. V lost 0 bases, J lost 5 bases, and 4 bases stayed unmatched. CDR3 size: 16 residues. The CDR3 DNA follows: TGCGCCAGCAGCTTGGAAACTAGCGGGAAGACCGGGGAGCTGTTTTTT. Amino acid sequence: CASSLETSGKTGELFF.

This rearrangement joins TRBV28 to TRBJ1-2; D might be TRBD1 (6 bases). CDR3 length: 13 amino acids. Per germline, CDR1 MDHEN and CDR2 SYDVKM. The CDR3 DNA reads TGTGTCAGTCTCTCGGGTACAGGGTTTGGCTACACCTTC. It translates to CVSLSGTGFGYTF.

The rearrangement joins TRBV20-1 to TRBJ2-5; either TRBD1 or TRBD2 may supply D (6 bases each). Germline CDR1 reads DFQATT; CDR2 reads SNEGSKA (reference sequence). Trimming pared 2 bases from V and 2 bases from J, leaving 15 bases between. The CDR3 is 15 amino acids. Here the CDR3 DNA reads TGCAGTGCTAGAAAAATGACAGGAGGGCAAGAGACCCAGTACTTC. As protein: CSARKMTGGQETQYF.

The J gene is TRBJ2-2, the V gene TRBV4-3; D gene uncertain. The germline V gene has CDR1 LGHNA and CDR2 YSLEER. The CDR3 spans 16 residues. Deletions cut 3 bases from V and 1 base from J, with 12 bases between. CDR3 protein: CASSHVRVRNTGELFF. CDR3 nucleotide sequence: TGCGCCAGCAGCCATGTCCGTGTGAGGAACACCGGGGAGCTGTTTTTT.

V usage is TRBV2 and J usage is TRBJ2-3, with D perhaps TRBD1 or TRBD2 (6 bases each). The CDR3 runs 16 residues. The germline gives CDR1 SNHLY, CDR2 FYNNEI. CDR3 amino acids: CVRRFAGTRSTDTQYF. CDR3 coding DNA: TGTGTCAGAAGGTTCGCGGGGACACGGAGCACAGATACGCAGTATTTT.

The chain links TRBV5-1 to TRBJ2-2; maybe TRBD1 (6 bases). This CDR3 has 15 amino acids. Germline-derived CDR1 and CDR2 are SGHRS and YFSETQ. V lost 4 bases, J lost 9 bases, and 19 bases lay in between. The chain's CDR3 is CASSARQGSTRELFF. The CDR3 coding sequence is TGCGCCAGCAGCGCGAGGCAGGGGTCGACCAGGGAGCTGTTTTTT.

This clonotype occurred many times. V gene TRBV20-1 combines with J gene TRBJ2-7; D may be TRBD2 (5 bases). Trimming stripped 6 bases from V and 2 bases from J, with 11 bases between. This CDR3 contains 12 residues. Germline CDR1 is DFQATT and CDR2 is SNEGSKA (reference sequence). CDR3 sequence: CSAPDSTYEQYF. In DNA form, the CDR3 reads TGCAGTGCCCCGGACTCGACCTACGAGCAGTACTTC.

Many counts were recorded for this clonotype. The chain recombines TRBV7-9 with TRBJ2-7; no reliable D call. V was shortened by 7 bases and J by 7 bases, with 14 bases between the two germline ends. Per the germline V gene, CDR1 is SEHNR and CDR2 is FQNEAQ (reference sequence). The CDR3 loop spans 12 amino acids. This CDR3 reads CASISTASEQYF. The CDR3 coding sequence is TGTGCCAGCATTTCAACGGCTTCAGAGCAGTACTTC.

This clonotype is medium-sized in the sample. The rearrangement uses TRBV27 and TRBJ1-6; TRBD1 is a possible D gene (6 bases). This CDR3 contains 15 residues. CDR1 is MNHEY, CDR2 SMNVEV, per germline (reference sequence). V was trimmed by 2 bases and J by 9 bases, leaving 14 bases between them. The CDR3, as DNA: TGTGCCAGCAGTTTAAGTTACAGGGTAGCTTCACCCCTCCACTTT. As protein: CASSLSYRVASPLHF.

Sample share makes this clonotype medium-sized. V is TRBV24-1 and J is TRBJ2-1; D assignment may be TRBD1 or TRBD2 (6 bases each). Trimming pared 4 bases from V and 4 bases from J, leaving 16 bases between. Germline loops: CDR1 KGHDR, CDR2 SFDVKD. CDR3 length equals 16 residues. CDR3 coding DNA: TGTGCCACCAGTGACTTTAGCGGAGGGGGTTACAATGAGCAGTTCTTC. This gives the protein CATSDFSGGGYNEQFF.

This clonotype was seen at least ten times. The chain links TRBV7-2 to TRBJ2-1; 7 bases are a match to TRBD2. Germline V gene sequence: CDR1 SGHTA, CDR2 FQGNSA. V lost 5 bases and J lost 5; bases outside the gene matches: 12. This CDR3 is 16 amino acids long. The CDR3 loop reads CASSPSWREINNEQFF. The CDR3 DNA reads TGTGCCAGCAGCCCCTCCTGGCGGGAGATTAACAATGAGCAGTTCTTC.

This clonotype showed up many times. The chain has TRBV27 and TRBJ2-2; 11 positions match TRBD1. In germline, CDR1 is MNHEY, CDR2 SMNVEV (reference sequence). The CDR3 consists of 15 residues. J gave up 4 bases and V 8 bases, and 6 bases lay outside the gene matches. CDR3 DNA: TGTGCCAGCGCCCGGACAGGGGGCTTCACCGGGGAGCTGTTTTTT. It specifies CASARTGGFTGELFF.

J is TRBJ2-1 and V is TRBV2; 13 bases are a match to TRBD2. The CDR3 is 13 amino acids. Germline V gene lookup returns CDR1 SNHLY and CDR2 FYNNEI. The V and J ends lost 6 bases and 13 bases, in that order; junction bases with no gene match: 6. The CDR3, as DNA: TGTGCCAGCAGGGACGGACTAGCGGGGGACCAGTTCTTC. Its protein product is CASRDGLAGDQFF.